The clone carrying this T cell receptor (beta chain) was seen a few times. Its antigen remains unknown. V was clipped by 0 bases and J by 4 bases, with 7 bases between them. CDR3 size: 13 residues. Germline values: CDR1 SQVTM, CDR2 ANQGSEA. This record comes from a study of T-cell memory formation after mild COVID-19. Study-wide findings and caveats: SARS-CoV-2 specificity was not confirmed for second-wave clones peaking on day 37. Contracting clones from day 15 to 85 had balanced CD4/CD8; later expanders favoured CD4+.

In TCRdb, the 5' RACE reads were re-called with MiXCR into one record per CDR3 protein. The data hold around 150,000 distinct CDR3 sequences, with around 10% observed a single time. Sequenced material: PBMCs or a T cell subset sorted from them (not recorded which). This TCR was sampled from a man younger than 35 who had mild COVID-19 (a few samples of this study predate the infection). Cell type and time point are not known. This chain joins TRBV29-1 and TRBJ1-3, with no clear D. For the CDR3, the DNA is TGCAGCGTTGAAGAAGGGTCCGGAAACACCATATATTTT. This encodes CSVEEGSGNTIYF.